This entry describes one TCR beta chain. What it binds is not known. These data belong to a study of shared clonotypes between healthy human individuals. Study at large: A donor's plate count was three for CD4 naive and three for CD4 memory; CD8 naive had two and CD8 memory one. Study-wide results and limits: Generation probabilities of non-shared clonotypes were lower (relative to those shared by all four donors).

Every subset had its genomic DNA shared out evenly among several immunoSEQ plates. Measured with immunoSEQ multiplex PCR; TCRdb has only the in-frame clones, and not every one. This table has roughly 1,500,000 clones, 95% to 99% appearing once. Deletions cut 5 bases from V and 8 bases from J, with 15 bases between. This CDR3 has 13 residues. Germline V CDR1 and CDR2: KGHSH, LQKENI. The TCR comes from a man aged 25 to 40 in good health. Input material: naive CD4+ T cells sorted from blood. Subset defined: CD45RA+ positively selected. The V call is TRBV18, the J call TRBJ1-2, with D unresolved. CDR3 residues: CASSSDYPPGYTF. In nucleotides, the CDR3 is TGTGCCAGCTCATCTGACTACCCCCCAGGCTACACCTTC. Looking up the rest from reference TRBV18 and TRBJ1-2 gives the full variable domain: NAGVMQNPRHLVRRRGQEARLRCSPMKGHSHVYWYRQLPEEGLKFMVYLQKENIIDESGMPKERFSAEFPKEGPSILRIQQVVRGDSAAYFCASSSDYPPGYTFGSGTRLTVV.